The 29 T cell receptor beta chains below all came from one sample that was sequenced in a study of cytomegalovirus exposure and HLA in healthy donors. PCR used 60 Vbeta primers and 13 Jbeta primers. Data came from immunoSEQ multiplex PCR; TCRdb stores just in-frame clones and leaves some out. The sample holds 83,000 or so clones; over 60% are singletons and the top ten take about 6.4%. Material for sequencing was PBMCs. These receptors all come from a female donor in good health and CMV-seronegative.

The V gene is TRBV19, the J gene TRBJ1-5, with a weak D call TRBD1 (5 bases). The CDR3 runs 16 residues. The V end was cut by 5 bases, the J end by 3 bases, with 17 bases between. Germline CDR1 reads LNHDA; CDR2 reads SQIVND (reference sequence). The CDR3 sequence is CASSPSGAGYNQPQHF. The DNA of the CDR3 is TGTGCCAGTAGTCCATCTGGGGCAGGCTACAATCAGCCCCAGCATTTT.

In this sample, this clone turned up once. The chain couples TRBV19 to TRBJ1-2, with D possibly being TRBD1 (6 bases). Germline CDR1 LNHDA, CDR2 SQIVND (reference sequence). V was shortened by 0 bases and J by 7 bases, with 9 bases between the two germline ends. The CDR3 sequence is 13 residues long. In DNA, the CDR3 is TGTGCCAGTAGTATAGATCGGGACACTGGCTACACCTTC. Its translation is CASSIDRDTGYTF.

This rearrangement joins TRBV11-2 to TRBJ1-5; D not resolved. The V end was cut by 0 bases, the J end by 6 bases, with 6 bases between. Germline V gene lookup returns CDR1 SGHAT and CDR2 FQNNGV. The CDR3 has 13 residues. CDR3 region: CASSLDISQPQHF. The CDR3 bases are TGTGCCAGCAGCTTAGATATCAGTCAGCCCCAGCATTTT.

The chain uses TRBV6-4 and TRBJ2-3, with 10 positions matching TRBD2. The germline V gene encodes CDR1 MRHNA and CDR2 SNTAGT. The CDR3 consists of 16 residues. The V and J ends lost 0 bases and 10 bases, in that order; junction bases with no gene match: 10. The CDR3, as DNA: TGTGCCAGCAGTGACTCGAGACCTAGCGGGAGTGGTGCGCAGTATTTT. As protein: CASSDSRPSGSGAQYF.

In DNA form, the CDR3 reads TGTGCCAGCAGCGGTACAGGGGGCGGTGAGACCCAGTACTTC. Translation gives CASSGTGGGETQYF. The J gene is TRBJ2-5, the V gene TRBV9; 9 bases map to TRBD1. Germline CDR1 reads SGDLS; CDR2 reads YYNGEE. After removal of 3 bases from V and 5 bases from J, the junction contained 5 bases not matched to a gene. CDR3 length equals 14 residues.

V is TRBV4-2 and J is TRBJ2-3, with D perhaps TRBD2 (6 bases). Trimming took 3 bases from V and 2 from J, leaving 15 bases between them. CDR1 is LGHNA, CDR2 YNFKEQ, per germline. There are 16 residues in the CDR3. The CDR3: CASSQGLAGTTDTQYF. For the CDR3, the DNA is TGTGCCAGCAGCCAGGGGTTGGCGGGAACCACAGATACGCAGTATTTT.

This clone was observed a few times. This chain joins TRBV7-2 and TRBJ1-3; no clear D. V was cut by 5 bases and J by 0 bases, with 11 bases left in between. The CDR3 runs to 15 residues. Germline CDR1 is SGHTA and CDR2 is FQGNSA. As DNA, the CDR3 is TGTGCCAGCAGCCGAGATCCCCTCTCTGGAAACACCATATATTTT. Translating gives CASSRDPLSGNTIYF.

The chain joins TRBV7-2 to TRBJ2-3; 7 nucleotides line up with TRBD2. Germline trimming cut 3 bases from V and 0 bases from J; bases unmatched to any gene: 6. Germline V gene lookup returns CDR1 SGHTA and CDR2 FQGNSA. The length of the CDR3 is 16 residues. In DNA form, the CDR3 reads TGTGCCAGCAGCTTGGGACTATCTTTGAGCACAGATACGCAGTATTTT. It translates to CASSLGLSLSTDTQYF.

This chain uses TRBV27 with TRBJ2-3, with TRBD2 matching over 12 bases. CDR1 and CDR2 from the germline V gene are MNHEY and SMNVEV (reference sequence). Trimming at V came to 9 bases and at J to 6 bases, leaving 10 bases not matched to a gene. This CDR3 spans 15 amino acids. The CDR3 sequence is CASRTSGNPWDTQYF. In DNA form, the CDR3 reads TGTGCCAGTCGGACTAGCGGGAACCCATGGGATACGCAGTATTTT.

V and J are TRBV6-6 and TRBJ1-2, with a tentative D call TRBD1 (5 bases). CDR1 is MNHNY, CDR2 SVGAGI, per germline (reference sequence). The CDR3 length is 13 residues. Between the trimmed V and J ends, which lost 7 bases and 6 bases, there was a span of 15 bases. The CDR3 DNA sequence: TGTGCCAGCACCCTGGGACTGCCGGATGGCTACACCTTC. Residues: CASTLGLPDGYTF.

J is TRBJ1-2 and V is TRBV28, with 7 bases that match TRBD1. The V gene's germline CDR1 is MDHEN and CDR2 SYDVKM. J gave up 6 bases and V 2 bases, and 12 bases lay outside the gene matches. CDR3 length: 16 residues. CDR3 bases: TGTGCCAGCAGTTTAAGGCCCCCCCTAGGGGGCAATGGCTACACCTTC. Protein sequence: CASSLRPPLGGNGYTF.

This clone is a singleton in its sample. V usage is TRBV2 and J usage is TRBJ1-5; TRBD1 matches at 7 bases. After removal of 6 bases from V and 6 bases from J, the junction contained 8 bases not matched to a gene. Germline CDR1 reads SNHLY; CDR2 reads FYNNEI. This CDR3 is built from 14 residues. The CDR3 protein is CASSLDRAGQPQHF. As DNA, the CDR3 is TGTGCCAGCAGCCTCGACAGGGCTGGTCAGCCCCAGCATTTT.

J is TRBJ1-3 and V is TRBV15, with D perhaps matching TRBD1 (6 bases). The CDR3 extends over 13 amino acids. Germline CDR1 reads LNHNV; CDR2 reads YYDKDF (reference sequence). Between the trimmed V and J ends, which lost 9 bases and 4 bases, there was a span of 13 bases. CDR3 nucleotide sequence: TGTGCCACAAACAGGGAACTGGGAAACACCATATATTTT. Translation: CATNRELGNTIYF.

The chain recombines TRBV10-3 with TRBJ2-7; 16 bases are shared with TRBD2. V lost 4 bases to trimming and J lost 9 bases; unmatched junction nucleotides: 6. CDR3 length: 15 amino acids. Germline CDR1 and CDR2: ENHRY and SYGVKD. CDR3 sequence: CAISAGTSGGARQYF. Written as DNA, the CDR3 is TGTGCCATCAGTGCCGGGACTAGCGGGGGGGCCCGGCAGTACTTC.

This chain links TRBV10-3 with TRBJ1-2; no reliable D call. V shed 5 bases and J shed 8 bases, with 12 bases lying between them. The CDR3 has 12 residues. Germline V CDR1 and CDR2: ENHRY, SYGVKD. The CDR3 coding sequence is TGTGCCATCAGTTCTGCGGGCAAAGGCTACACCTTC. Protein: CAISSAGKGYTF.

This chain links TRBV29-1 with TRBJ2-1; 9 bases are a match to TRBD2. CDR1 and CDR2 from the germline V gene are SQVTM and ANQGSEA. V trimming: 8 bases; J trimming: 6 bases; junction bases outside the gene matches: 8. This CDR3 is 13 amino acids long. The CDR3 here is CSSGTSPFNEQFF. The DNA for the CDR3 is TGCAGCTCCGGGACTAGCCCGTTCAATGAGCAGTTCTTC.

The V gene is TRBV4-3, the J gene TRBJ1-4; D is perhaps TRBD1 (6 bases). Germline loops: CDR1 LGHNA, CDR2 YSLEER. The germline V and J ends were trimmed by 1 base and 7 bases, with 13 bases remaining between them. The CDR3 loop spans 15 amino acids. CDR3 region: CASSQGYRVGEKLFF. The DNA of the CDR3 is TGCGCCAGCAGCCAAGGGTACAGGGTGGGTGAAAAACTGTTTTTT.

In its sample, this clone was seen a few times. CDR3 amino acids: CASSLGQVGGSLYEQYF. In DNA, the CDR3 is TGCGCCAGCAGCTTGGGGCAGGTGGGAGGGAGCCTCTACGAGCAGTACTTC. The J gene is TRBJ2-7, the V gene TRBV5-1; 7 bases agree with TRBD2. The CDR3 sequence is 17 residues long. Trimming took 0 bases from V and 3 from J; bases not matched to a gene: 12. CDR1 and CDR2 from the germline V gene are SGHRS and YFSETQ.

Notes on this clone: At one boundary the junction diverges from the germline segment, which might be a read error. CDR3 region: CASSQADRMYGYTF. CDR3 nucleotide sequence: TGTGCCAGCAGTCAAGCGGACAGGATGTATGGCTACACCTTC. The chain is built from TRBV2 and TRBJ1-2, with 7 bases aligning to TRBD1. This CDR3 is built from 14 residues. The germline V gene encodes CDR1 SNHLY and CDR2 FYNNEI.

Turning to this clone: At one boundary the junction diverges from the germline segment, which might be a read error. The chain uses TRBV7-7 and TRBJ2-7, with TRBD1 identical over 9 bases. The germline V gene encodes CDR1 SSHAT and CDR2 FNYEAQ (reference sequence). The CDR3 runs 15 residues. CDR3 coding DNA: TGTGCTAGCAGCCCTCGAGGGGACAGGGCGCTTAAGCAGTACTTC. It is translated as CASSPRGDRALKQYF.

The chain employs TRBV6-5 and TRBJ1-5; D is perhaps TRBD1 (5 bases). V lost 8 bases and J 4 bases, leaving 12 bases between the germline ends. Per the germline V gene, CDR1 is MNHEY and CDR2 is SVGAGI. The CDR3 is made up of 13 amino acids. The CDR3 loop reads CASGAQQNQPQHF. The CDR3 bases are TGTGCCAGCGGGGCACAGCAAAATCAGCCCCAGCATTTT.

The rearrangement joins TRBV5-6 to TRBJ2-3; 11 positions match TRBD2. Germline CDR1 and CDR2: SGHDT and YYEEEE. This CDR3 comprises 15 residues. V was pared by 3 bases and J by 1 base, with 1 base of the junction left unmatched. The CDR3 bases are TGTGCCAGCAGCTCGGGACTAGCGGGCACAGATACGCAGTATTTT. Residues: CASSSGLAGTDTQYF.

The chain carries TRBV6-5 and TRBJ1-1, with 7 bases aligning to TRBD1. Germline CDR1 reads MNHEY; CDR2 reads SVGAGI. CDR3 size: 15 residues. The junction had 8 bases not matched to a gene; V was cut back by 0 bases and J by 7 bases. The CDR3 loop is CASSYSGTETHEAFF. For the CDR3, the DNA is TGTGCCAGCAGTTACTCGGGGACAGAAACTCATGAAGCTTTCTTT.

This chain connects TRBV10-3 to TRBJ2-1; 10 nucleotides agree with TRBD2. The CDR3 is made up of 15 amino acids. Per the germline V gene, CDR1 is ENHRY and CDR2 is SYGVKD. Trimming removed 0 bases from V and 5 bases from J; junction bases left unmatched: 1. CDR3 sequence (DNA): TGTGCCATCAGTGAGTCGACTAGCGGGCACAATGAGCAGTTCTTC. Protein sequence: CAISESTSGHNEQFF.

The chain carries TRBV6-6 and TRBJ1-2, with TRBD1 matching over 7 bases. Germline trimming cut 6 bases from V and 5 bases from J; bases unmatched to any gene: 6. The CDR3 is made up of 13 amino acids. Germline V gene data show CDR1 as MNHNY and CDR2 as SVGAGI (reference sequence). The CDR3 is CASRPAGQYGYTF. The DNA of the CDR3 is TGTGCCAGCAGACCCGCGGGACAGTATGGCTACACCTTC.

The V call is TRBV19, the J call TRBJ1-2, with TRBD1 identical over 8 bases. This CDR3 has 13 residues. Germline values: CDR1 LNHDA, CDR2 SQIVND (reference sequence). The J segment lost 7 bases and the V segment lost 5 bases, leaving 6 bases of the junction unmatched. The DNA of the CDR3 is TGTGCCAGTAGTCGACAGGGGACGACTGGCTACACCTTC. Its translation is CASSRQGTTGYTF.

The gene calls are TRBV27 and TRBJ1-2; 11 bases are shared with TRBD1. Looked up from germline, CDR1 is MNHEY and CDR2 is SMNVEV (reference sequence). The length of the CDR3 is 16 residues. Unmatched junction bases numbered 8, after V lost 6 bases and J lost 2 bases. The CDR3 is CASRWTGGTRNYGYTF. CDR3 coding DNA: TGTGCCAGCAGATGGACAGGGGGCACTAGAAACTATGGCTACACCTTC.

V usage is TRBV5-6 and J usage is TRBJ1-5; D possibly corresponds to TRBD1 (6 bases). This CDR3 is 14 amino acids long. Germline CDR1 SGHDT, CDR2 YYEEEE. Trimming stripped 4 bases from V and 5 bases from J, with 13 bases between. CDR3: CASSVAGVHQPQHF. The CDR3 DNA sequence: TGTGCCAGCAGCGTAGCAGGGGTACATCAGCCCCAGCATTTT.

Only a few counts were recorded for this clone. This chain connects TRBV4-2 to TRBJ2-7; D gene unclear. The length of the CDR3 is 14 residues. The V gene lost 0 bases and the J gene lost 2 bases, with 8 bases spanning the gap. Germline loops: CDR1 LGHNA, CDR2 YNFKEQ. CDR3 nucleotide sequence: TGTGCCAGCAGCCAAGAGATGGCTCCCTACGAGCAGTACTTC. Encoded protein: CASSQEMAPYEQYF.